This T cell receptor (beta chain) was captured by sequencing in a study of blood T cell repertoires in COVID-19. Assay: immunoSEQ multiplex PCR; the TCRdb copy retains only in-frame clones and omits some. The sample has 200,000 to 250,000 clones; around 91% are singletons. This TCR was sampled from a young man who had been exposed to COVID-19. The source material was PBMCs or T cells enriched from blood (not recorded which).

CDR3 sequence (DNA): TGTGCCAGCTCACCCGGGGTTTTGTGGGAGCAGTACTTC. This gives the protein CASSPGVLWEQYF. The rearrangement joins TRBV18 to TRBJ2-7, with D possibly matching TRBD2 (5 bases). The CDR3 runs to 13 residues. V was pared by 3 bases and J by 7 bases, with 13 bases between. From germline, CDR1 is KGHSH and CDR2 LQKENI.